A single sample is the source of the 13 T cell receptor beta chains below, sequenced in a study of T cell changes during pregnancy in multiple sclerosis. Clones were read by immunoSEQ multiplex PCR, and TCRdb kept only the in-frame ones, dropping some. Of approximately 57,000 clones listed, about 90% were seen once; the top ten hold approximately 0.21%. Source: CD4+ T cells from peripheral blood mononuclear cells, taken in the second trimester of pregnancy. All receptors come from a female donor with multiple sclerosis, enrolled in a pregnancy study.

V usage is TRBV6-5 and J usage is TRBJ2-1; D is possibly TRBD1 (7 bases). V lost 6 bases to trimming and J lost 10 bases, with 16 bases between them. Germline V lookup: CDR1 MNHEY, CDR2 SVGAGI. The CDR3 runs 13 residues. The CDR3 nucleotides read TGTGCCAGCAGGACAGGGAGGTTGAAGGAGCAGTTCTTC. Encoded protein: CASRTGRLKEQFF.

The rearrangement joins TRBV5-1 to TRBJ2-7; 12 bases map to TRBD2. Germline values: CDR1 SGHRS, CDR2 YFSETQ. This CDR3 is 16 amino acids long. V lost 4 bases, J lost 0 bases, and 5 bases stayed unmatched. DNA for the CDR3: TGCGCCAGCAGCGCTATGACTAGCGGGAGCTCCTACGAGCAGTACTTC. It yields the protein CASSAMTSGSSYEQYF.

The gene calls are TRBV2 and TRBJ2-1; D possibly corresponds to TRBD2 (6 bases). This CDR3 contains 14 residues. The V end was cut by 4 bases, the J end by 8 bases, with 15 bases between. Germline loops: CDR1 SNHLY, CDR2 FYNNEI. CDR3 region: CASSGTSSLDEQFF. CDR3 DNA sequence: TGTGCCAGCAGTGGAACTAGCAGCTTGGATGAGCAGTTCTTC.

Turning to this clone: At one end, the junction sequence differs from germline, possibly due to a read error. The gene calls are TRBV13 and TRBJ1-1; 8 bases agree with TRBD1. Germline V gene sequence: CDR1 PRHDT, CDR2 FYEKMQ (reference sequence). The CDR3 totals 15 residues. The CDR3 sequence: CAGSYSDRANAEAFF. As DNA, the CDR3 is TGTGCCGGCAGCTACTCGGACAGGGCCAACGCTGAAGCTTTCTTT.

This sequence joins TRBV2 and TRBJ1-5; no definite D call. CDR3 length: 17 amino acids. Germline values: CDR1 SNHLY, CDR2 FYNNEI. V lost 2 bases and J lost 5, with 19 bases in between. CDR3 sequence: CASSELGWGAGDQPQHF. The CDR3 nucleotides are TGTGCCAGCAGTGAACTGGGTTGGGGTGCCGGGGATCAGCCCCAGCATTTT.

The chain couples TRBV5-1 to TRBJ2-1, with a tentative D call TRBD2 (5 bases). Germline CDR1 SGHRS, CDR2 YFSETQ. The CDR3 totals 16 residues. V was pared by 0 bases and J by 2 bases, with 12 bases between. DNA of the CDR3: TGCGCCAGCAGCTTGGTTCTTGGGAGAGCCTACAATGAGCAGTTCTTC. Translated, it gives CASSLVLGRAYNEQFF.

The rearrangement links TRBV5-8 to TRBJ2-1, with 10 nucleotides matching TRBD2. The CDR3 contains 16 residues. J gave up 6 bases and V 4 bases, and 10 bases lay outside the gene matches. The germline gives CDR1 SGHTS, CDR2 YDEGEE. The CDR3, as DNA: TGTGCCAGCAGCCCTAGGCTAGCGGGAGCACCCAATGAGCAGTTCTTC. Residues: CASSPRLAGAPNEQFF.

This clone was seen a single time. This chain uses TRBV6-6 with TRBJ2-1; 10 bases fit TRBD1. With V trimmed by 5 bases and J by 5 bases, 3 bases remained unmatched. In germline, CDR1 is MNHNY, CDR2 SVGAGI (reference sequence). This CDR3 is 14 amino acids long. The CDR3: CASSRGQGNNEQFF. CDR3 nucleotide sequence: TGTGCCAGCAGTAGGGGACAGGGGAACAATGAGCAGTTCTTC.

The rearrangement links TRBV7-2 to TRBJ1-6, with TRBD1 matching over 7 bases. The germline V gene encodes CDR1 SGHTA and CDR2 FQGNSA. J gave up 11 bases and V 7 bases, and 11 bases lay outside the gene matches. The CDR3 loop spans 14 amino acids. CDR3 amino acids: CASKQGSLMAPLHF. In DNA form, the CDR3 reads TGTGCCAGCAAACAGGGGTCTTTAATGGCACCCCTCCACTTT.

This rearrangement joins TRBV6-5 to TRBJ1-1; a possible D gene is TRBD1 (6 bases). The CDR3 has 14 amino acids. Germline CDR1 and CDR2: MNHEY and SVGAGI. Trimming took 3 bases from V and 5 from J, leaving 13 bases between them. The CDR3 coding sequence is TGTGCCAGCAGTTATACGACAGGACGGACTGAAGCTTTCTTT. It translates to CASSYTTGRTEAFF.

The V gene is TRBV18, the J gene TRBJ1-1; possible D gene TRBD1, 6 bases. The germline CDR1 and CDR2 sequences are KGHSH and LQKENI. V lost 5 bases, J lost 6 bases, and 13 bases lay in between. The CDR3 covers 13 residues. CDR3 sequence reads: CASSSTGGSEAFF. In nucleotides, the CDR3 is TGTGCCAGCTCATCGACAGGCGGGTCTGAAGCTTTCTTT.

The J gene is TRBJ2-1, the V gene TRBV19; D is unclear. V was pared by 11 bases and J by 0 bases, with 8 bases between. CDR3 length: 12 amino acids. Germline loops: CDR1 LNHDA, CDR2 SQIVND (reference sequence). The CDR3 region is CASKSSYNEQFF. CDR3 DNA: TGTGCCTCTAAGAGCTCCTACAATGAGCAGTTCTTC.

This sequence joins TRBV7-9 and TRBJ2-7; the D gene is possibly TRBD2 (6 bases). The CDR3 has 17 residues. V lost 0 bases, J lost 3 bases, and 18 bases lay in between. Germline CDR1 and CDR2: SEHNR and FQNEAQ (reference sequence). CDR3 in DNA: TGTGCCAGCAGCTTAGCTACCGGGACTGATAAAATCTACGAGCAGTACTTC. Its protein is CASSLATGTDKIYEQYF.